What follows are 24 T cell receptor beta chains derived from one specimen sequenced in a study of blood T cell repertoires in COVID-19. Only in-frame clones appear in the TCRdb table, and some are missing; sequencing was by immunoSEQ multiplex PCR. The data show roughly 250,000 clones, around four fifths seen once. Sequencing was performed on peripheral blood. The source of these receptors is a man aged 35-49 years with active or convalescent COVID-19.

The rearrangement uses TRBV11-2 and TRBJ1-2; no firm D call. There are 13 residues in the CDR3. Germline values: CDR1 SGHAT, CDR2 FQNNGV. V shed 1 base and J shed 3 bases, with 6 bases lying between them. The CDR3 region is CASSLGLDYGYTF. As DNA, the CDR3 is TGTGCCAGCAGCTTAGGTCTTGACTATGGCTACACCTTC.

This chain joins TRBV28 and TRBJ1-2; 7 bases line up with TRBD1. The germline V gene encodes CDR1 MDHEN and CDR2 SYDVKM. The V segment lost 5 bases and the J segment 3 bases; nucleotides outside the gene matches: 15. The CDR3 has 17 amino acids. The CDR3 here is CASSPVSGTDRYYGYTF. The CDR3 DNA reads as TGTGCCAGCAGTCCCGTCTCCGGGACAGATCGTTACTATGGCTACACCTTC.

The chain is built from TRBV7-2 and TRBJ2-7; 7 nucleotides match TRBD1. The CDR3 is 15 amino acids. The J segment lost 1 base and the V segment lost 2 bases, leaving 5 bases of the junction unmatched. Germline V lookup: CDR1 SGHTA, CDR2 FQGNSA. CDR3 DNA sequence: TGTGCCAGCAGCTTAAGGACAGGTCCTTCCTACGAGCAGTACTTC. Encoded protein: CASSLRTGPSYEQYF.

This clone was detected only a few times. CDR3 sequence (DNA): TGTGCCAGCAGCCAGTGGACAGGGGGCGCGGCTAATGAAAAACTGTTTTTT. Amino acid sequence: CASSQWTGGAANEKLFF. The J gene is TRBJ1-4, the V gene TRBV14, with 11 bases fitting TRBD1. The V and J ends lost 3 bases and 3 bases, in that order; junction bases with no gene match: 6. The CDR3 runs 17 residues. Germline V gene data show CDR1 as SGHDN and CDR2 as FVKESK. The entire variable domain, with the rest obtained from reference TRBV14 and TRBJ1-4, is as follows: EAGVTQFPSHSVIEKGQTVTLRCDPISGHDNLYWYRRVMGKEIKFLLHFVKESKQDESGMPNNRFLAERTGGTYSTLKVQPAELEDSGVYFCASSQWTGGAANEKLFFGSGTQLSVL.

The J gene is TRBJ1-1, the V gene TRBV19; tentatively, D is TRBD1 (6 bases). The length of the CDR3 is 14 residues. Germline CDR1 reads LNHDA; CDR2 reads SQIVND (reference sequence). Trimming removed 2 bases from V and 3 bases from J, with 10 bases in between. The CDR3 bases are TGTGCCAGTAGTATACAGGGGCGGGACACTGAAGCTTTCTTT. Translated, it gives CASSIQGRDTEAFF.

This chain connects TRBV27 to TRBJ1-5, with D hard to call. Germline values: CDR1 MNHEY, CDR2 SMNVEV (reference sequence). This CDR3 spans 15 amino acids. Trimming stripped 2 bases from V and 1 base from J, with 9 bases between. The CDR3 spells CASSLVWSSNQPQHF. The CDR3 DNA follows: TGTGCCAGCAGTTTAGTGTGGAGCAGCAATCAGCCCCAGCATTTT.

The DNA of the CDR3 is TGTGCCAGCAGCCCCAACCCGACAGTGAACACTGAAGCTTTCTTT. Encoded protein: CASSPNPTVNTEAFF. This chain uses TRBV5-6 with TRBJ1-1; D may be TRBD1 (5 bases). There are 15 residues in the CDR3. The V end was cut by 4 bases, the J end by 0 bases, with 13 bases between. Germline V lookup: CDR1 SGHDT, CDR2 YYEEEE.

This chain uses TRBV6-1 with TRBJ2-6; 12 bases fit TRBD1. Germline values: CDR1 MNHNS, CDR2 SASEGT. CDR3 length: 17 residues. Trimming removed 4 bases from V and 3 bases from J; junction bases left unmatched: 4. The CDR3 here is CASSGDRGRIGANVLTF. The CDR3 DNA is TGTGCCAGCAGTGGGGACAGGGGGCGAATTGGGGCCAACGTCCTGACTTTC.

This clone was found a few times. The rearrangement uses TRBV19 and TRBJ1-1, with D possibly matching TRBD1 (6 bases). V gave up 3 bases and J gave up 1 base, with 9 bases separating them. This CDR3 is 14 amino acids long. From germline, CDR1 is LNHDA and CDR2 SQIVND (reference sequence). The chain's CDR3 is CASSMDRPNTEAFF. The DNA of the CDR3 is TGTGCCAGTAGTATGGACAGACCGAACACTGAAGCTTTCTTT.

CDR3 protein: CASRGQGFGHEQFF. The CDR3 DNA reads as TGTGCCAGCAGGGGACAGGGTTTTGGTCATGAGCAGTTCTTC. This chain uses TRBV2 with TRBJ2-1, with TRBD1 matching over 9 bases. Germline-derived CDR1 and CDR2 are SNHLY and FYNNEI. The CDR3 spans 14 residues. V was pared by 6 bases and J by 8 bases, with 8 bases of the junction left unmatched.

The J gene is TRBJ1-4, the V gene TRBV5-1; no definite D call. Germline V lookup: CDR1 SGHRS, CDR2 YFSETQ. V was cut by 4 bases and J by 0 bases, with 10 bases left in between. The CDR3 totals 15 residues. CDR3 bases: TGCGCCAGCAGCCCCGGGGTAGCAACTAATGAAAAACTGTTTTTT. The encoded protein is CASSPGVATNEKLFF.

V is TRBV7-9 and J is TRBJ2-2, with 8 bases lining up with TRBD2. V was pared by 1 base and J by 4 bases, with 8 bases of the junction left unmatched. The CDR3 has 17 amino acids. The germline V gene has CDR1 SEHNR and CDR2 FQNEAQ (reference sequence). This CDR3 is CASSLGLAGPFTGELFF. Here the CDR3 DNA reads TGTGCCAGCAGCTTAGGGCTAGCGGGTCCTTTCACCGGGGAGCTGTTTTTT.

The chain carries TRBV7-2 and TRBJ2-2; D not resolved. Germline CDR1 is SGHTA and CDR2 is FQGNSA. This CDR3 has 14 amino acids. V was clipped by 1 base and J by 5 bases, with 8 bases between them. The CDR3 DNA sequence: TGTGCCAGCAGCTTAGGCAGGCCAACCGGGGAGCTGTTTTTT. Its protein product is CASSLGRPTGELFF.

This clone was observed a handful of times. Other DNA sequences in this sample translate to the same CDR3. This rearrangement joins TRBV7-9 to TRBJ1-1; no definite D call. The CDR3 has 13 amino acids. Looked up from germline, CDR1 is SEHNR and CDR2 is FQNEAQ (reference sequence). V lost 1 base and J lost 1, with 4 bases in between. As DNA, the CDR3 is TGTGCCAGCAGCTTAGACAGGAACACTGAAGCTTTCTTT. This gives the protein CASSLDRNTEAFF.

This chain joins TRBV6-1 and TRBJ1-2; D may be TRBD1 (6 bases). V lost 1 base and J 4 bases, leaving 10 bases between the germline ends. The CDR3 length is 14 residues. Germline CDR1 MNHNS, CDR2 SASEGT. The CDR3 protein is CASSEDRATYGYTF. Here the CDR3 DNA reads TGTGCCAGCAGTGAAGACAGGGCTACCTATGGCTACACCTTC.

The chain recombines TRBV9 with TRBJ2-7; D is unclear. In germline, CDR1 is SGDLS, CDR2 YYNGEE. The CDR3 sequence is 13 residues long. The germline V and J ends were trimmed by 4 bases and 5 bases, with 13 bases remaining between them. CDR3 nucleotides: TGTGCCAGCAGCCTTCATCCGCCGGACGAGCAGTACTTC. Its translation: CASSLHPPDEQYF.

The chain carries TRBV18 and TRBJ1-1; 11 bases agree with TRBD1. This CDR3 spans 17 amino acids. Germline CDR1 and CDR2: KGHSH and LQKENI. The V gene end was trimmed by 3 bases and the J gene end by 7 bases; junction bases not matched to a gene: 13. CDR3 protein: CASSPYDAGTGGVEAFF. The CDR3 DNA is TGTGCCAGCTCACCGTACGATGCCGGGACAGGGGGGGTTGAAGCTTTCTTT.

J is TRBJ2-7 and V is TRBV18; possible D gene TRBD1, 6 bases. Per germline, CDR1 KGHSH and CDR2 LQKENI. V was clipped by 2 bases and J by 0 bases, with 11 bases between them. The CDR3 runs to 15 residues. CDR3 nucleotides: TGTGCCAGCTCACCAGGACAGTTAAGCTCCTACGAGCAGTACTTC. Translation: CASSPGQLSSYEQYF.

The V gene is TRBV7-3, the J gene TRBJ1-6; TRBD1 matches 7 bases. There are 15 residues in the CDR3. Germline V gene data show CDR1 as SGHTA and CDR2 as FQGTGA. With V trimmed by 0 bases and J by 10 bases, 6 bases remained unmatched. CDR3 sequence (DNA): TGTGCCAGCAGCTTAACAGGGGGCGCGGGATCACCCCTCCACTTT. Translation gives CASSLTGGAGSPLHF.

This rearrangement joins TRBV11-3 to TRBJ1-1; D remains unclear. CDR3 size: 15 residues. From germline, CDR1 is SGHNT and CDR2 YENEEA. Trimming shortened V by 2 bases and J by 0 bases, and 10 bases separated the two germline ends. CDR3 amino acids: CASSLSGSMNTEAFF. DNA for the CDR3: TGTGCCAGCAGCTTATCGGGGAGCATGAACACTGAAGCTTTCTTT.

The V gene is TRBV4-2, the J gene TRBJ1-3; a weak D match, TRBD1 (5 bases). The CDR3 is 17 amino acids. CDR1 and CDR2 (germline): LGHNA, YNFKEQ. Trimming left V 0 bases short and J 0 bases short, with 12 bases between. CDR3 sequence: CASSQESNGASGNTIYF. CDR3 in DNA: TGTGCCAGCAGCCAAGAAAGCAATGGGGCCTCTGGAAACACCATATATTTT.

The chain combines TRBV4-3 with TRBJ2-2, with TRBD1 matching over 7 bases. The CDR3 totals 18 residues. Unmatched junction bases numbered 8, after V lost 0 bases and J lost 1 base. Germline CDR1 is LGHNA and CDR2 is YSLEER. In DNA form, the CDR3 reads TGCGCCAGCAGCCAAGAAGCTACGGGACAGCTGAACACCGGGGAGCTGTTTTTT. Translation gives CASSQEATGQLNTGELFF.

This clone was observed many times. This chain connects TRBV19 to TRBJ1-4, with unresolved D. This CDR3 region has 15 residues. V dropped 5 bases and J dropped 8 bases, with 18 bases sitting between them. From germline, CDR1 is LNHDA and CDR2 SQIVND (reference sequence). The CDR3 loop reads CASSDPAVGSEKLFF. The CDR3 bases are TGTGCCAGTAGTGACCCAGCGGTCGGGTCGGAAAAACTGTTTTTT. The full variable domain, with the rest looked up from reference TRBV19 and TRBJ1-4, is DGGITQSPKYLFRKEGQNVTLSCEQNLNHDAMYWYRQDPGQGLRLIYYSQIVNDFQKGDIAEGYSVSREKKESFPLTVTSAQKNPTAFYLCASSDPAVGSEKLFFGSGTQLSVL.

The gene calls are TRBV6-6 and TRBJ1-1; D unresolved. Per germline, CDR1 MNHNY and CDR2 SVGAGI (reference sequence). Trimming cost V 2 bases and J 1 base, with 8 bases left between them. CDR3 length equals 14 residues. The CDR3: CASSYVTGNTEAFF. In DNA form, the CDR3 reads TGTGCCAGCAGTTACGTAACCGGGAACACTGAAGCTTTCTTT.